Sequencing of this T cell receptor beta chain was carried out in a study of cytomegalovirus exposure and HLA in healthy donors. About the research overall: For the roughly 390 genotyped donors, over 80% fell within the Caucasian-associated ancestry cluster.

Germline V gives CDR1 MNHEY, CDR2 SVGAGI. The CDR3 has 15 residues. J was trimmed by 2 bases and V by 6 bases; bases with no gene match: 5. PCR primers comprised 60 Vbeta and 13 Jbeta primers. TCRdb's copy holds only in-frame clones and misses some; the assay was immunoSEQ multiplex PCR. The sample holds about 180,000 clones; about 81% are singletons and the top ten take over 2%. This clone has just a few counts. Sequencing was performed on PBMCs. The TCR sequence derives from a woman in her twenties or thirties in good health and CMV-seronegative. This chain links TRBV6-5 with TRBJ2-2; TRBD1 aligns across 8 bases. CDR3 nucleotide sequence: TGTGCCAGCAGAATAACAGGGGGAAACACCGGGGAGCTGTTTTTT. Protein: CASRITGGNTGELFF.